Below are 10 T cell receptor beta chains sequenced from a single sample in a study of blood T cell repertoires in COVID-19. The data were produced by immunoSEQ multiplex PCR, yet TCRdb's version contains in-frame clones alone and is incomplete. The table has under 300,000 clones, 75% to 90% seen once. Source material: peripheral blood. These TCRs come from a man aged 25 to 40 who had recovered from COVID-19.

V gene TRBV4-2 combines with J gene TRBJ1-4; D might be TRBD1 (5 bases). V was cut by 4 bases and J by 3 bases, with 27 bases left in between. Germline V gene sequence: CDR1 LGHNA, CDR2 YNFKEQ. The CDR3 consists of 20 residues. The CDR3 sequence is CASSPSSGGTQAFPNEKLFF. CDR3 DNA: TGTGCCAGCAGCCCATCATCAGGAGGGACTCAAGCTTTTCCTAATGAAAAACTGTTTTTT.

The rearrangement joins TRBV2 to TRBJ2-7; TRBD1 matches at 7 bases. Germline V gene sequence: CDR1 SNHLY, CDR2 FYNNEI. The CDR3 loop spans 15 amino acids. The V gene end was trimmed by 6 bases and the J gene end by 2 bases; junction bases not matched to a gene: 10. In nucleotides, the CDR3 is TGTGCCAGCAGCCCCGGGACAGCCCTCACCTACGAGCAGTACTTC. Translated, it gives CASSPGTALTYEQYF.

The chain carries TRBV6-5 and TRBJ1-1; D gene unclear. The germline CDR1 and CDR2 sequences are MNHEY and SVGAGI. V dropped 7 bases and J dropped 4 bases, with 7 bases sitting between them. The CDR3 runs 11 residues. CDR3 bases: TGTGCCAGCACGGTGTTCACTGAAGCTTTCTTT. It is translated as CASTVFTEAFF.

The chain is built from TRBV25-1 and TRBJ2-5, with D possibly TRBD1 on 7 matching bases. There are 13 residues in the CDR3. Trimming removed 6 bases from V and 1 base from J, with 9 bases in between. From germline, CDR1 is MGHDK and CDR2 SYGVNS. CDR3: CASSRGAQETQYF. The CDR3 bases are TGTGCCAGCAGCAGGGGGGCCCAAGAGACCCAGTACTTC.

The chain employs TRBV19 and TRBJ2-1; 9 bases agree with TRBD1. Germline lookup yields CDR1 LNHDA and CDR2 SQIVND (reference sequence). The CDR3 is made up of 16 amino acids. V dropped 5 bases and J dropped 8; count of bases not matched to a gene: 13. CDR3 sequence (DNA): TGTGCCAGTAGTTTAATACCGGGACAGGGCGGCCATGAGCAGTTCTTC. It yields the protein CASSLIPGQGGHEQFF.

CDR3 DNA sequence: TGTGCCAGCTCATCGGGACAGGGCCTTTACGAGCAGTACTTC. Amino acids: CASSSGQGLYEQYF. The chain employs TRBV18 and TRBJ2-7, with 9 bases that match TRBD1. CDR3 length equals 14 residues. Germline trimming cut 5 bases from V and 4 bases from J; bases unmatched to any gene: 6. Germline CDR1 and CDR2: KGHSH and LQKENI.

This clone came up once. This chain uses TRBV5-1 with TRBJ1-2, with 7 bases identical to TRBD1. The CDR3 consists of 19 residues. CDR1 SGHRS and CDR2 YFSETQ come from the germline V gene. With 3 bases clipped from V and 4 bases from J, the junction kept 21 bases outside the gene matches. CDR3 sequence reads: CASSSNRDRVPNPIYGYTF. CDR3 nucleotide sequence: TGCGCCAGCAGCTCAAACCGGGACAGAGTCCCGAATCCTATCTATGGCTACACCTTC.

V gene TRBV6-5 combines with J gene TRBJ2-2, with TRBD1 as a possible D gene (7 bases). CDR3 length: 13 amino acids. Trimming took 7 bases from V and 5 from J, leaving 11 bases between them. Germline loops: CDR1 MNHEY, CDR2 SVGAGI. CDR3 residues: CASIPGGTGELFF. CDR3 coding DNA: TGTGCCAGCATTCCAGGGGGGACCGGGGAGCTGTTTTTT.

The J gene is TRBJ2-5, the V gene TRBV18; D gene ambiguous. Trimming left V 3 bases short and J 5 bases short, with 10 bases between. The CDR3 loop spans 13 amino acids. The V gene's germline CDR1 is KGHSH and CDR2 LQKENI. The CDR3 DNA follows: TGTGCCAGCTCACCCCCCGTTGGCGAGACCCAGTACTTC. Translated, it gives CASSPPVGETQYF.

This clone was detected once. This chain joins TRBV7-9 and TRBJ1-3, with D hard to call. Germline V CDR1 and CDR2: SEHNR, FQNEAQ (reference sequence). V shed 4 bases and J shed 2 bases, with 9 bases lying between them. The CDR3 spans 14 residues. The DNA for the CDR3 is TGTGCCAGCAGCTCTCTTTCTACTGGAAACACCATATATTTT. This gives the protein CASSSLSTGNTIYF.